Detailed here is one TCR beta chain. Antigen: not known. Trimming took 3 bases from V and 2 from J, leaving 11 bases between them. This CDR3 region has 15 residues. Germline V gene lookup returns CDR1 LNHDA and CDR2 SQIVND (reference sequence). This specimen belongs to a study of T cell responses to AZD1222 COVID-19 vaccine. General study results and limits: A reported finding is that nearly half of spike-specific TCRs target unmutated variant regions. Seropositive AZD1222 recipients at baseline numbered only five or six.

Sequencing was performed with immunoSEQ multiplex PCR; in TCRdb, only in-frame clones are kept and a portion is missing. The table lists some 150,000 clones, 80% to 90% of them singletons. The chain employs TRBV19 and TRBJ2-1; D remains ambiguous. The receptor's source is an adult in good health. The sequencing used peripheral blood, collected on day 0 of MenACWY control vaccination. Written as DNA, the CDR3 is TGTGCCAGTAGTATCCGGGCGGTGACCTACAATGAGCAGTTCTTC. It codes for CASSIRAVTYNEQFF. The complete variable domain, with remaining parts taken from reference TRBV19 and TRBJ2-1, reads DGGITQSPKYLFRKEGQNVTLSCEQNLNHDAMYWYRQDPGQGLRLIYYSQIVNDFQKGDIAEGYSVSREKKESFPLTVTSAQKNPTAFYLCASSIRAVTYNEQFFGPGTRLTVL.